This T cell receptor beta chain was captured in a study of cytomegalovirus exposure and HLA in healthy donors. Study summary: T cells numbering about 180 million yielded some 120 million unique TCR beta sequences in an earlier analysis.

Primers for the PCR totalled 60 Vbeta and 13 Jbeta. Using immunoSEQ multiplex PCR, the repertoire was profiled, and TCRdb retains in-frame clones only, with some absent. Here the sample spans about 180,000 clones, 60% to 80% being singletons. A remark on this clone: The germline gene is not matched at one end of the junction; a read error may be the cause.

The CDR3 is 15 amino acids. Germline V gives CDR1 SEHNR, CDR2 FQNEAQ (reference sequence). The gene calls are TRBV7-9 and TRBJ1-2; a weak D match, TRBD1 (6 bases). The TCR sequence derives from a man in his forties in good health and CMV-seropositive. The sequencing input was PBMCs. DNA for the CDR3: TGTTCCAGCAGCTTCTCGACAGGCATGAACTATGGCTACACCTTC. Its translation is CSSSFSTGMNYGYTF.